This T cell receptor beta chain originates from a study of neurological immune-mediated disorders. The ends were cut back, 6 bases at V and 3 bases at J, with 11 bases in the middle. Germline CDR1 and CDR2: SQVTM and ANQGSEA. The CDR3 spans 13 residues. TCRdb analysed the 5' RACE reads with MiXCR anew, one entry per CDR3 protein. The sample lists under 45,000 distinct CDR3 sequences; roughly 15% were seen once. V and J are TRBV29-1 and TRBJ2-2, with a weak D call TRBD1 (6 bases). The sequence came from a woman aged 55-69 years with HTLV-1-associated myelopathy (HAM/TSP). Sequencing was carried out using CD4+ T cells from blood. CDR3 sequence (DNA): TGCAGCGTGAGGGGACAATACACCGGGGAGCTGTTTTTT. Its translation: CSVRGQYTGELFF.